These 30 T cell receptor beta chains originate from one sample sequenced in a study of graft-versus-host responses after intestinal transplantation. No antigen has been assigned to these receptors. TCRdb keeps only in-frame clones here, not all; method: immunoSEQ multiplex PCR. The sample lists about 64,000 clones; 90% to 95% were seen once. The sequences come from unstimulated CD8+ T cells sorted from spleen or lymph node cells, collected before transplant. These receptors all stem from a human donor who was the organ donor for an intestinal transplant.

The CDR3 bases are TGTGCCAGCAGCGAAACGGGACTAGCGGGAGGGAGCTCCTACAATGAGCAGTTCTTC. Protein product: CASSETGLAGGSSYNEQFF. The gene calls are TRBV9 and TRBJ2-1; 16 positions agree with TRBD2. The CDR3 loop spans 19 amino acids. Trimming cost V 3 bases and J 0 bases; bases outside gene matches: 6. Germline CDR1 reads SGDLS; CDR2 reads YYNGEE.

V usage is TRBV5-1 and J usage is TRBJ2-7; 9 bases are shared with TRBD1. The CDR3 runs to 14 residues. The germline gives CDR1 SGHRS, CDR2 YFSETQ. V dropped 0 bases and J dropped 2; count of bases not matched to a gene: 0. The CDR3 here is CASSLGTGAYEQYF. The CDR3 DNA reads as TGCGCCAGCAGCTTGGGGACAGGGGCCTACGAGCAGTACTTC.

J is TRBJ1-1 and V is TRBV13; possible D gene TRBD1, 5 bases. Germline-derived CDR1 and CDR2 are PRHDT and FYEKMQ (reference sequence). The CDR3 has 12 residues. V was shortened by 5 bases and J by 5 bases, with 9 bases between the two germline ends. In DNA form, the CDR3 reads TGTGCCAGCAGCCAGGGTAGAACTGAAGCTTTCTTT. Residues: CASSQGRTEAFF.

The chain has TRBV9 and TRBJ2-7; 7 bases fit TRBD1. J gave up 3 bases and V 1 base, and 7 bases lay outside the gene matches. Germline CDR1 reads SGDLS; CDR2 reads YYNGEE. The CDR3 consists of 15 residues. The CDR3: CASSVTPGDSYEQYF. The CDR3 bases are TGTGCCAGCAGCGTAACACCTGGGGACAGCTACGAGCAGTACTTC.

CDR3 amino acids: CASGSLGQGEAFF. CDR3 DNA: TGTGCCAGCGGTAGCCTTGGACAGGGTGAAGCTTTCTTT. J is TRBJ1-1 and V is TRBV9; TRBD1 aligns across 8 bases. The trim removed 7 bases at V and 7 bases at J, leaving 9 bases unmatched. The CDR3 loop spans 13 amino acids. CDR1 is SGDLS and CDR2 is YYNGEE in the germline V gene.

The rearrangement uses TRBV30 and TRBJ1-5, with 9 bases that match TRBD1. The CDR3 has 14 amino acids. V gave up 1 base and J gave up 7 bases; unmatched junction bases: 5. Germline V lookup: CDR1 GTSNPN, CDR2 SVGIG (reference sequence). CDR3 in DNA: TGTGCCTGGAGTGGGGAACAGGGGGCCCAGCCCCAGCATTTT. This gives the protein CAWSGEQGAQPQHF.

V usage is TRBV4-1 and J usage is TRBJ1-2; 12 bases match TRBD1. CDR1 is MGHRA, CDR2 YSYEKL, per germline. J was trimmed by 3 bases and V by 3 bases; bases with no gene match: 8. This CDR3 has 17 amino acids. The CDR3 protein is CASSQGPGTGGDYGYTF. The CDR3 DNA follows: TGCGCCAGCAGCCAGGGCCCGGGGACAGGGGGCGACTATGGCTACACCTTC.

The chain is built from TRBV6-1 and TRBJ2-3; maybe TRBD2 (5 bases). V shed 6 bases and J shed 4 bases, with 14 bases lying between them. Germline V CDR1 and CDR2: MNHNS, SASEGT. CDR3 length equals 14 residues. The CDR3 here is CASSPGNNADTQYF. Here the CDR3 DNA reads TGTGCCAGCAGCCCGGGAAACAACGCAGATACGCAGTATTTT.

CDR3 nucleotides: TGTGCCAGCAGTGAATCTTACAGGGAAGTTGGAAACACCATATATTTT. Its protein is CASSESYREVGNTIYF. The rearrangement joins TRBV25-1 to TRBJ1-3, with D possibly matching TRBD1 (6 bases). The CDR3 has 16 residues. In germline, CDR1 is MGHDK, CDR2 SYGVNS. The germline V and J ends were trimmed by 1 base and 3 bases, with 13 bases remaining between them.

CDR3 region: CASRADRNTEAFF. CDR3 coding DNA: TGTGCCAGCAGAGCGGACAGGAACACTGAAGCTTTCTTT. The rearrangement links TRBV6-5 to TRBJ1-1, with a possible D match to TRBD1 (6 bases). The CDR3 runs to 13 residues. Germline CDR1 reads MNHEY; CDR2 reads SVGAGI. The V end lost 6 bases, the J end lost 1 base, and 9 bases lay between the germline ends.

The chain combines TRBV4-1 with TRBJ1-3; 8 bases are shared with TRBD1. Trimming removed 0 bases from V and 4 bases from J; junction bases left unmatched: 8. This CDR3 comprises 17 residues. In germline, CDR1 is MGHRA, CDR2 YSYEKL. CDR3 sequence: CASSQDQDRVSGNTIYF. DNA for the CDR3: TGCGCCAGCAGCCAAGACCAGGACAGGGTCTCGGGAAACACCATATATTTT.

The rearrangement uses TRBV19 and TRBJ2-1, with D hard to call. The CDR3 is made up of 13 amino acids. Germline V lookup: CDR1 LNHDA, CDR2 SQIVND (reference sequence). The V end was cut by 1 base, the J end by 8 bases, with 9 bases between. The CDR3 nucleotides are TGTGCCAGTAGTATAGGAGTAGACTATGAGCAGTTCTTC. Translation gives CASSIGVDYEQFF.

Points on this clone: The same CDR3 can be traced to other DNA sequences in this sample. CDR3 protein: CASSLGLLYEQYF. CDR3 coding DNA: TGCGCCAGCAGCTTGGGACTACTCTACGAGCAGTACTTC. The chain has TRBV5-1 and TRBJ2-7; D is possibly TRBD2 (5 bases). CDR3 length equals 13 residues. The germline V and J ends were trimmed by 0 bases and 3 bases, with 7 bases remaining between them. Germline CDR1 reads SGHRS; CDR2 reads YFSETQ.

The rearrangement uses TRBV5-1 and TRBJ2-7; perhaps TRBD1 as D (5 bases). Germline V gene data show CDR1 as SGHRS and CDR2 as YFSETQ. The CDR3 loop spans 12 amino acids. The V gene lost 6 bases and the J gene lost 7 bases, with 14 bases spanning the gap. The CDR3 sequence is CASTPGSGEQYF. CDR3 coding DNA: TGCGCCAGCACCCCAGGGTCAGGAGAGCAGTACTTC.

The rearrangement uses TRBV27 and TRBJ2-3, with 11 positions matching TRBD2. Germline CDR1 reads MNHEY; CDR2 reads SMNVEV (reference sequence). V lost 4 bases and J lost 5; bases outside the gene matches: 8. The CDR3 runs 16 residues. The CDR3 coding sequence is TGTGCCAGCAGTTCGATAGCGGGAGGGCCTGGAGATACGCAGTATTTT. This gives the protein CASSSIAGGPGDTQYF.

The CDR3 DNA is TGTGCCAGCAGCCGTACTAGCGGGGGATACAATGAGCAGTTCTTC. Its protein is CASSRTSGGYNEQFF. The genes are TRBV6-5 and TRBJ2-1, with 11 bases aligning to TRBD2. The CDR3 covers 15 residues. J lost 4 bases, V lost 6 bases, and 5 bases had no gene match. Germline loops: CDR1 MNHEY, CDR2 SVGAGI.

This clone was observed a few times. V is TRBV23-1 and J is TRBJ2-1; a possible D gene is TRBD2 (5 bases). TRBV23-1 is sorted into the ORF group, with uncertain function. V was cut by 2 bases and J by 9 bases, with 17 bases left in between. The CDR3 sequence is 15 residues long. CDR3 region: CASSQLRWGSGEQFF. In nucleotides, the CDR3 is TGCGCCAGCAGTCAACTTCGTTGGGGAAGCGGTGAGCAGTTCTTC.

J is TRBJ2-3 and V is TRBV5-4; 7 bases match TRBD2. V gave up 3 bases and J gave up 2 bases; unmatched junction bases: 12. This CDR3 has 17 amino acids. In germline, CDR1 is SGHNT, CDR2 YYREEE (reference sequence). For the CDR3, the DNA is TGTGCCAGCAGCTCCACGGGACTACGGCACTCCACAGATACGCAGTATTTT. As protein: CASSSTGLRHSTDTQYF.

The chain joins TRBV19 to TRBJ2-1; 7 bases fit TRBD2. CDR1 LNHDA and CDR2 SQIVND come from the germline V gene (reference sequence). Trimming at V came to 3 bases and at J to 0 bases, leaving 5 bases not matched to a gene. CDR3 length equals 16 residues. CDR3 protein: CASSMAGASSYNEQFF. CDR3 nucleotides: TGTGCCAGTAGTATGGCGGGAGCTAGCTCCTACAATGAGCAGTTCTTC.

The chain links TRBV16 to TRBJ2-1; TRBD1 matches 9 bases. This CDR3 has 17 amino acids. Germline values: CDR1 KGHSY, CDR2 FQNENV. V trimming: 5 bases; J trimming: 7 bases; junction bases outside the gene matches: 15. The CDR3 reads CASSTNPSGTGFNEQFF. As DNA, the CDR3 is TGTGCCAGCAGCACCAATCCGTCTGGGACAGGGTTTAATGAGCAGTTCTTC.

As DNA, the CDR3 is TGTGCCAGTAGTATTGCTCGACAGGGTTGGGACACTGAAGCTTTCTTT. This sequence encodes CASSIARQGWDTEAFF. The chain uses TRBV19 and TRBJ1-1; 7 bases align to TRBD1. The CDR3 covers 16 residues. Germline V CDR1 and CDR2: LNHDA, SQIVND (reference sequence). V lost 3 bases and J lost 3; bases outside the gene matches: 10.

This clone was counted between two and nine times. The chain is built from TRBV10-1 and TRBJ2-7; TRBD2 agrees at 8 bases. The germline V gene has CDR1 WNHNN and CDR2 SYGVQD (reference sequence). The CDR3 covers 14 residues. Trimming removed 3 bases from V and 12 bases from J; junction bases left unmatched: 13. In DNA, the CDR3 is TGCGCCAGCAGTGAAGAAACTAGCGGAACGCAACGGTACTTC. This gives the protein CASSEETSGTQRYF.

The chain uses TRBV7-9 and TRBJ2-1, with D possibly TRBD1 on 5 matching bases. Germline V gene lookup returns CDR1 SEHNR and CDR2 FQNEAQ (reference sequence). V was cut by 3 bases and J by 8 bases, with 17 bases left in between. The CDR3 has 15 amino acids. The CDR3 DNA is TGTGCCAGCAGCTTCATATTGGCGCAGGGCGATGAGCAGTTCTTC. It is translated as CASSFILAQGDEQFF.

This rearrangement joins TRBV27 to TRBJ1-1, with TRBD1 identical over 7 bases. V was clipped by 2 bases and J by 6 bases; unmatched bases: 9. The CDR3 has 15 residues. CDR1 is MNHEY, CDR2 SMNVEV, per germline (reference sequence). The DNA of the CDR3 is TGTGCCAGCAGTTTAGGGAGCGGCAGGGGGGCTGAAGCTTTCTTT. It specifies CASSLGSGRGAEAFF.

The rearrangement joins TRBV4-3 to TRBJ2-7, with no clear D. Germline V gene data show CDR1 as LGHNA and CDR2 as YSLEER. Trimming stripped 1 base from V and 3 bases from J, with 16 bases between. The CDR3 is made up of 16 amino acids. CDR3 nucleotide sequence: TGCGCCAGCAGCCAAGGTCCAGCGTCAACAAACTACGAGCAGTACTTC. It codes for CASSQGPASTNYEQYF.

This rearrangement joins TRBV4-1 to TRBJ1-1; 8 bases line up with TRBD1. This CDR3 is built from 14 residues. Germline V gives CDR1 MGHRA, CDR2 YSYEKL. After removal of 1 base from V and 4 bases from J, the junction contained 2 bases not matched to a gene. CDR3 loop: CASSQGTGTTEAFF. DNA of the CDR3: TGCGCCAGCAGCCAAGGGACAGGGACCACTGAAGCTTTCTTT.

The chain uses TRBV25-1 and TRBJ1-2; perhaps TRBD1 as D (6 bases). Per germline, CDR1 MGHDK and CDR2 SYGVNS. V lost 5 bases to trimming and J lost 7 bases, with 20 bases between them. The CDR3 consists of 15 residues. CDR3 in amino acids: CASSYGDRRGSGYTF. In DNA form, the CDR3 reads TGTGCCAGCAGTTACGGGGACCGCAGGGGTTCTGGCTACACCTTC.

The chain recombines TRBV4-1 with TRBJ2-1, with D possibly TRBD2 on 6 matching bases. This CDR3 region has 14 residues. Trimming took off 4 bases at V and 4 bases at J, with 11 bases between the two ends. CDR1 MGHRA and CDR2 YSYEKL come from the germline V gene. CDR3 sequence (DNA): TGCGCCAGCAGCCCGGGACTGGATTACAATGAGCAGTTCTTC. This encodes CASSPGLDYNEQFF.

This clone has just one count. The chain couples TRBV28 to TRBJ1-1; 8 bases fit TRBD1. The length of the CDR3 is 12 residues. CDR1 and CDR2 from the germline V gene are MDHEN and SYDVKM. V trimming: 7 bases; J trimming: 7 bases; junction bases outside the gene matches: 5. The CDR3 here is CASKTGAIEAFF. The DNA of the CDR3 is TGTGCCAGCAAGACAGGGGCTATTGAAGCTTTCTTT.

The chain employs TRBV7-9 and TRBJ2-1; 12 bases line up with TRBD2. The germline V gene has CDR1 SEHNR and CDR2 FQNEAQ (reference sequence). The CDR3 spans 15 residues. V shed 5 bases and J 9 bases; nucleotides not matched to a gene: 8. CDR3 loop: CASSTRLAGVVEQFF. The CDR3 DNA sequence: TGTGCCAGCAGCACCCGACTAGCGGGAGTAGTTGAGCAGTTCTTC.